These T cell receptor beta chains were read from a single sample in a study of T cell responses to AZD1222 COVID-19 vaccine. Sequencing used immunoSEQ multiplex PCR; TCRdb keeps in-frame clones, though not all of them. This sample's table has 150,000 or so clones. The sequenced material came from peripheral blood. The receptors shown here come from an adult in good health. CDR3s leave out the opening cysteine and the closing phenylalanine or tryptophan.

>TRBV7-8
ASSSGHLYGYT
>TRBV5-1
ASSLAELYNSPLH
>TRBV28
ASSTPDGANYGYT
>TRBV7-2
ASSFVGQGKSNQPQH
>TRBV28
ASSALGQGGYEQY
>TRBV2
ARRDYGNTIY
>TRBV4-2
ASSQYDRGGGQPQH
>TRBV7-9
ASSAPDQSSYEQY
>TRBV27
ASSRSQGRLGYT
>TRBV10-3
AISESGWGNTEAF
>TRBV5-1
ASSLTGQQDIQY
>TRBV6-1
ASSEGSGGHNEQF
>TRBV18
ASSPPGGAVSYGYT
>TRBV15
ATSTLRLAGYNEQF
>TRBV28
ASATGGPYNEQF